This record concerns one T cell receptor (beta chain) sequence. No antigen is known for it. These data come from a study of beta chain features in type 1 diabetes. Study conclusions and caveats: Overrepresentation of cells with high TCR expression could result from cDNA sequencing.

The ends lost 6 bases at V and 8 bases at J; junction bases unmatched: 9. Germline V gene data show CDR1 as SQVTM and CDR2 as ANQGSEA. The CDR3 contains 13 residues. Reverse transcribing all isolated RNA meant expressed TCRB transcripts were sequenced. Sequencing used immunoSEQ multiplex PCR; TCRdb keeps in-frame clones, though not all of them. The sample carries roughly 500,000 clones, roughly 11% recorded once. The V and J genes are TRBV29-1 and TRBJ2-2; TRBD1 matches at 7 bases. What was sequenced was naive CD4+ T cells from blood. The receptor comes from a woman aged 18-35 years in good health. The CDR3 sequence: CSVDTGAWGELFF. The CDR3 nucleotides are TGCAGCGTCGATACAGGGGCTTGGGGGGAGCTGTTTTTT.